This T cell receptor beta chain originates from a study of cytomegalovirus exposure and HLA in healthy donors. The primer mix had 60 Vbeta and 13 Jbeta primers. Here immunoSEQ multiplex PCR was the method, and the copy in TCRdb shows in-frame clones only, minus some. Of approximately 82,000 clones in the sample, approximately 65% were seen once. V was pared by 2 bases and J by 2 bases, with 9 bases between. Germline V CDR1 and CDR2: MNHEY, SVGAGI. CDR3 length: 14 residues. This clone was observed a handful of times. The clonotype originates from a woman in her thirties in good health and CMV-seropositive. The gene calls are TRBV6-5 and TRBJ1-1; TRBD1 is a possible D gene (5 bases). Sequenced material: PBMCs. The CDR3 protein is CASSYGAVNTEAFF. The CDR3, as DNA: TGTGCCAGCAGTTACGGGGCAGTCAACACTGAAGCTTTCTTT.